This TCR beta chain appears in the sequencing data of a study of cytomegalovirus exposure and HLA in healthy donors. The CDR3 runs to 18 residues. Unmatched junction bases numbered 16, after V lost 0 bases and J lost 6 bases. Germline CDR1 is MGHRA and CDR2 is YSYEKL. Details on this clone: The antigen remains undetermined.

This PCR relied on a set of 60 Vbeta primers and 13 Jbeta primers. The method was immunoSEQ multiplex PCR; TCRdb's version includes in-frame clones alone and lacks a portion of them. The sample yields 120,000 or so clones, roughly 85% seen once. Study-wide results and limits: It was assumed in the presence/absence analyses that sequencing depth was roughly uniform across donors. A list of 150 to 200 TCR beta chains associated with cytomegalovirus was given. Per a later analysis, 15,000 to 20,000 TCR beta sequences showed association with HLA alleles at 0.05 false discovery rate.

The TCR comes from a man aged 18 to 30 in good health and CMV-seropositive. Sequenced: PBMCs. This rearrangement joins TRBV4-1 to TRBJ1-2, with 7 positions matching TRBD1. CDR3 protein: CASSQDPGQALQWHGYTF. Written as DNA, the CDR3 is TGCGCCAGCAGCCAAGACCCAGGACAGGCCCTTCAATGGCATGGCTACACCTTC.